What follows are 9 T cell receptor beta chains derived from one specimen sequenced in a study of T cell responses to AZD1222 COVID-19 vaccine. Repertoires were generated with immunoSEQ multiplex PCR, while TCRdb's copy carries only in-frame clones and drops some. This sample has roughly 160,000 clones; around nine tenths occur once, and the top ten carry approximately 1%. The source was peripheral blood, collected 28 days after the second AZD1222 dose. The source of these receptors is an adult who received the AZD1222 COVID-19 vaccine.

This sequence joins TRBV19 and TRBJ1-5; D uncertain. Germline CDR1 LNHDA, CDR2 SQIVND (reference sequence). The length of the CDR3 is 12 residues. V gave up 3 bases and J gave up 9 bases, with 9 bases separating them. CDR3 in amino acids: CASSIASAPQHF. The CDR3 nucleotides are TGTGCCAGTAGTATTGCCTCGGCGCCCCAGCATTTT. The full variable domain, its missing parts supplied by reference TRBV19 and TRBJ1-5, is DGGITQSPKYLFRKEGQNVTLSCEQNLNHDAMYWYRQDPGQGLRLIYYSQIVNDFQKGDIAEGYSVSREKKESFPLTVTSAQKNPTAFYLCASSIASAPQHFGDGTRLSIL.

This clone was seen more than once but under ten times. This chain links TRBV6-5 with TRBJ2-2, with D perhaps TRBD2 (6 bases). V shed 5 bases and J shed 4 bases, with 11 bases lying between them. Germline CDR1 MNHEY, CDR2 SVGAGI. This CDR3 contains 14 residues. Here the CDR3 reads CASSRGGATGELFF. The CDR3 nucleotides are TGTGCCAGCAGTAGAGGAGGGGCCACCGGGGAGCTGTTTTTT.

A few counts support this clone. The V and J genes are TRBV2 and TRBJ1-4; D gene ambiguous. V lost 9 bases, J lost 0 bases, and 8 bases lay in between. Germline loops: CDR1 SNHLY, CDR2 FYNNEI. The CDR3 is made up of 13 amino acids. CDR3 nucleotide sequence: TGTGCCAGGGGAACAGCAACTAATGAAAAACTGTTTTTT. It codes for CARGTATNEKLFF.

V usage is TRBV7-9 and J usage is TRBJ2-7, with 8 bases aligning to TRBD1. The CDR3 contains 16 residues. Germline-derived CDR1 and CDR2 are SEHNR and FQNEAQ (reference sequence). V shed 1 base, J shed 0 bases, and the junction held 5 bases outside the gene matches. The CDR3 DNA sequence: TGTGCCAGCAGCTTAGTCGGGCAGGGGGCCTCCTACGAGCAGTACTTC. Its protein product is CASSLVGQGASYEQYF. Complete variable domain (other parts from reference TRBV7-9 and TRBJ2-7): DTGVSQNPRHKITKRGQNVTFRCDPISEHNRLYWYRQTLGQGPEFLTYFQNEAQLEKSRLLSDRFSAERPKGSFSTLEIQRTEQGDSAMYLCASSLVGQGASYEQYFGPGTRLTVT.

The J gene is TRBJ1-5, the V gene TRBV5-4; D remains ambiguous. The CDR3 loop spans 15 amino acids. Germline V gene lookup returns CDR1 SGHNT and CDR2 YYREEE (reference sequence). Trimming removed 2 bases from V and 0 bases from J, with 9 bases in between. The CDR3, as DNA: TGTGCCAGCAGCTTCGGCGGGTCTAGCAATCAGCCCCAGCATTTT. It translates to CASSFGGSSNQPQHF. Based on the CDR3 plus reference TRBV5-4 and TRBJ1-5, the full variable domain is ETGVTQSPTHLIKTRGQQVTLRCSSQSGHNTVSWYQQALGQGPQFIFQYYREEENGRGNFPPRFSGLQFPNYSSELNVNALELDDSALYLCASSFGGSSNQPQHFGDGTRLSIL.

J is TRBJ1-6 and V is TRBV11-2; 7 bases map to TRBD1. CDR3 length: 14 amino acids. J lost 7 bases, V lost 1 base, and 1 base had no gene match. Per germline, CDR1 SGHAT and CDR2 FQNNGV. The CDR3 sequence is CASSLGDSNSPLHF. As DNA, the CDR3 is TGTGCCAGCAGCTTAGGGGACAGCAATTCACCCCTCCACTTT.

The count of this clone is one. This sequence joins TRBV18 and TRBJ2-4; D is unresolved. CDR1 and CDR2 from the germline V gene are KGHSH and LQKENI. There are 20 residues in the CDR3. With 3 bases removed from V and 0 bases from J, the gap between germline ends came to 24 bases. CDR3 loop: CASSPPSRPVSVVAKNIQYF. The CDR3 nucleotides are TGTGCCAGCTCACCCCCCAGTCGCCCGGTATCTGTCGTAGCCAAAAACATTCAGTACTTC. Filled out from reference TRBV18 and TRBJ2-4, the complete variable domain reads NAGVMQNPRHLVRRRGQEARLRCSPMKGHSHVYWYRQLPEEGLKFMVYLQKENIIDESGMPKERFSAEFPKEGPSILRIQQVVRGDSAAYFCASSPPSRPVSVVAKNIQYFGAGTRLSVL.

This chain links TRBV4-2 with TRBJ1-2; TRBD1 agrees at 8 bases. This CDR3 has 17 amino acids. The trim removed 0 bases at V and 2 bases at J, leaving 8 bases unmatched. The germline V gene has CDR1 LGHNA and CDR2 YNFKEQ. The CDR3 coding sequence is TGTGCCAGCAGCCAAGATGACAGGGGCCACCGCAACTATGGCTACACCTTC. It codes for CASSQDDRGHRNYGYTF.

The chain couples TRBV6-5 to TRBJ1-2, with D perhaps TRBD1 (6 bases). Looked up from germline, CDR1 is MNHEY and CDR2 is SVGAGI. The CDR3 runs 13 residues. V dropped 8 bases and J dropped 5 bases, with 15 bases sitting between them. CDR3 amino acids: CASRGGAFYGYTF. DNA for the CDR3: TGTGCCAGCCGAGGGGGGGCGTTTTATGGCTACACCTTC.